This paragraph reports one T cell receptor (beta chain). It has no known antigen specificity. No much larger clonotype is one base removed from it; base qualities were not supplied. Receptors were amplified or captured by the immunoSEQ multiplex PCR assay. TCRdb carries this immuneACCESS record with in-frame sequences only. Its versions omit some clonotypes, under half of them owing to an unresolved V gene in the studies checked, with the rest unexplained. This sample gives around 57,000 clones in total; approximately 90% of them show up just once. In total, the top ten clones hold about 0.93% of the sample. This entry is derived from a study of control samples from healthy donors and cancer patients (dated by TCRdb to about 2020). CDR1 MNHEY and CDR2 SVGAGI are derived from the germline V gene. A distance of 14 bases separates the germline ends of V and J, which lose 6 bases and 0 bases respectively. The CDR3 contains 15 residues, cysteine and phenylalanine counted. Only CDR3 DNA is held: 45 bases, read in frame from base 1.

The clonotype comes from a man younger than 45 with colorectal cancer. The rearranged chain carries TRBV6-5 and TRBJ1-2; the D gene is unclear. Material for sequencing was PBMCs. The DNA sequence is given as TGTGCCAGCAGGTTGACGGAGGATGCTAACTATGGCTACACCTTC. This gives the protein CASRLTEDANYGYTF.